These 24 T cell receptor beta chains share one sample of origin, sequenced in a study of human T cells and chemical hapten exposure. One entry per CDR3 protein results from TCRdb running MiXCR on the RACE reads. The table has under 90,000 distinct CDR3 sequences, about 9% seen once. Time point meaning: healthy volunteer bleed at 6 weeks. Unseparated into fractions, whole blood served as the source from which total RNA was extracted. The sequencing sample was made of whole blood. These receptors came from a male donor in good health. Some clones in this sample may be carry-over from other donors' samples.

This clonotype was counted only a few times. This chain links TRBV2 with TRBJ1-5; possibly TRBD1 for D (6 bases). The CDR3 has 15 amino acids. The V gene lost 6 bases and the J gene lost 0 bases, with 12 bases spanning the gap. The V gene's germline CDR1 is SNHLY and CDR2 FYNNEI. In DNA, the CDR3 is TGTGCCAGCAGAGGACCAGGGGATAGCAATCAGCCCCAGCATTTT. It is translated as CASRGPGDSNQPQHF.

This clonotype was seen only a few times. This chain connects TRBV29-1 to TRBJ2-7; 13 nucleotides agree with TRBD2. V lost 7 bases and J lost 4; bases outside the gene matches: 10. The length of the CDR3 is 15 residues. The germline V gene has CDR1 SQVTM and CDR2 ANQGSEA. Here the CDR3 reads CSADYMTSGRYEQYF. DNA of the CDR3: TGCAGCGCTGATTATATGACTAGCGGGAGGTACGAGCAGTACTTC.

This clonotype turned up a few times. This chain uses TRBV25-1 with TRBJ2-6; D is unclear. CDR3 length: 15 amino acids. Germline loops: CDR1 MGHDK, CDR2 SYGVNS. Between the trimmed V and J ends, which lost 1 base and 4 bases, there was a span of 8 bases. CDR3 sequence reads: CASSEFLTGANVLTF. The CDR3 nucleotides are TGTGCCAGCAGTGAATTTTTAACCGGGGCCAACGTCCTGACTTTC.

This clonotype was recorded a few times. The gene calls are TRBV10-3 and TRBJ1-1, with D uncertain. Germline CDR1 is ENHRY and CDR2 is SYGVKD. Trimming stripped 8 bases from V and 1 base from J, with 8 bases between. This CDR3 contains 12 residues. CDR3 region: CAIGRGNTEAFF. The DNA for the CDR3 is TGTGCCATCGGACGGGGGAACACTGAAGCTTTCTTT.

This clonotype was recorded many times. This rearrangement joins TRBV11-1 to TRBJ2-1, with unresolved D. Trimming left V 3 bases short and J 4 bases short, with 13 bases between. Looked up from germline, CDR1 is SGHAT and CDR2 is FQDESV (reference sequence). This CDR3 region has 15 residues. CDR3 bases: TGTGCCAGCAGCTTGAGGTGGACCGGATACAATGAGCAGTTCTTC. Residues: CASSLRWTGYNEQFF.

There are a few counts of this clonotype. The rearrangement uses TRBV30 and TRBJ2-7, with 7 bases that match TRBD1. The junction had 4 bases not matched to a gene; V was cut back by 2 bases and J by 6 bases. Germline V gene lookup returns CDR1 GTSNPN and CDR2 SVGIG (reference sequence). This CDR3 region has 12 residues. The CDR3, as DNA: TGTGCCTGGAGTTCGACAGGGTTCGAGCAGTACTTC. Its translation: CAWSSTGFEQYF.

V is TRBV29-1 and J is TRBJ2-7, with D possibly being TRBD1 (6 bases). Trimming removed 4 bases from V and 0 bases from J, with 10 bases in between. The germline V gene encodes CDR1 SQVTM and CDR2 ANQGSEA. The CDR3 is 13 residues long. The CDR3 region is CSVAQGFSYEQYF. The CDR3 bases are TGCAGCGTTGCACAGGGCTTCTCCTACGAGCAGTACTTC.

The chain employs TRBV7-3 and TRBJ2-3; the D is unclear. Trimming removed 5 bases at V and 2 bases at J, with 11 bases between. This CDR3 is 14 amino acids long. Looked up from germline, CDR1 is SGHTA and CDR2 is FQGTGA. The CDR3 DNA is TGTGCCAGCAGCCTTCCCCAGGACACAGATACGCAGTATTTT. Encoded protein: CASSLPQDTDTQYF.

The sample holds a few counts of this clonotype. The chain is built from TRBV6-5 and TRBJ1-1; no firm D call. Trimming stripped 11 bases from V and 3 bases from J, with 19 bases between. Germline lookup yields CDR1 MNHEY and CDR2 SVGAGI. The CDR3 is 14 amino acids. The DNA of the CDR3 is TGTGCCGCCAGCAGTTACAATGTGGACACTGAAGCTTTCTTT. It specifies CAASSYNVDTEAFF.

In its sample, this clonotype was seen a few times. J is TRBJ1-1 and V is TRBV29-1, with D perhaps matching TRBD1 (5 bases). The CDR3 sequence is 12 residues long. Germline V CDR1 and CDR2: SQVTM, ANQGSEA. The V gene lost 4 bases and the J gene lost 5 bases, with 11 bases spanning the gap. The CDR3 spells CSVALGVTEAFF. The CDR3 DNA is TGCAGCGTTGCCCTAGGGGTTACTGAAGCTTTCTTT.

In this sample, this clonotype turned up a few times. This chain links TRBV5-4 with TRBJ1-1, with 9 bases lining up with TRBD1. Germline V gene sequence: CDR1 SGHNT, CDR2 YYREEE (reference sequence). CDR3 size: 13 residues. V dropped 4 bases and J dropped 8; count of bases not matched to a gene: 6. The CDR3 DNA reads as TGTGCCAGCAGCGGGACAGGGCGAACGGAAGCTTTCTTT. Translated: CASSGTGRTEAFF. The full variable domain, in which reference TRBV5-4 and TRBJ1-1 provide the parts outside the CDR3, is ETGVTQSPTHLIKTRGQQVTLRCSSQSGHNTVSWYQQALGQGPQFIFQYYREEENGRGNFPPRFSGLQFPNYSSELNVNALELDDSALYLCASSGTGRTEAFFGQGTRLTVV.

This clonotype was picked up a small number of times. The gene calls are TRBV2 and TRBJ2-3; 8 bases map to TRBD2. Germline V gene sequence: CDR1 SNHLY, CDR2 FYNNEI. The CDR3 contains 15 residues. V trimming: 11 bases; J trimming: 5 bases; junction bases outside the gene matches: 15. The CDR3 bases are TGTGCCGGAACCCAACGGGGGGGGCGAATAGATACGCAGTATTTT. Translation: CAGTQRGGRIDTQYF.

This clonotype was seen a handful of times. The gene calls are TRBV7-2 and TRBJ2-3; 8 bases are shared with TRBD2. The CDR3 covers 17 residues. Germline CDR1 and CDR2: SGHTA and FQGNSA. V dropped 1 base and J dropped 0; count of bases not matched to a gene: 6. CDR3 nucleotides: TGTGCCAGCAGCTTAGTCGGGGGGGGGGGTAGCACAGATACGCAGTATTTT. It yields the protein CASSLVGGGGSTDTQYF. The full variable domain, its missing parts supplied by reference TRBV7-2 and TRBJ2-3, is GAGVSQSPSNKVTEKGKDVELRCDPISGHTALYWYRQSLGQGLEFLIYFQGNSAPDKSGLPSDRFSAERTGGSVSTLTIQRTQQEDSAVYLCASSLVGGGGSTDTQYFGPGTRLTVL.

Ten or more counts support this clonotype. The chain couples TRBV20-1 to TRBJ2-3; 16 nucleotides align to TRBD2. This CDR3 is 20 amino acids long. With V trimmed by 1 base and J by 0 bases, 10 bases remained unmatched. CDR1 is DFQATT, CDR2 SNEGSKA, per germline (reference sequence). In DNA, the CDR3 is TGCAGTGCTAGAGGGACGCCGGGACTAGCGGGAGGGGTGAGCACAGATACGCAGTATTTT. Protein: CSARGTPGLAGGVSTDTQYF.

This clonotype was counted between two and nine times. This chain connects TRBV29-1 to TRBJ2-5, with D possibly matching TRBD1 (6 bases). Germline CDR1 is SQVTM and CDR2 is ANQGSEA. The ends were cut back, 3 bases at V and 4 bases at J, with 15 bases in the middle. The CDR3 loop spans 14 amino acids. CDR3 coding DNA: TGCAGCGTTGATAGGTCAGGGGTTGGAGAGACCCAGTACTTC. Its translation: CSVDRSGVGETQYF.

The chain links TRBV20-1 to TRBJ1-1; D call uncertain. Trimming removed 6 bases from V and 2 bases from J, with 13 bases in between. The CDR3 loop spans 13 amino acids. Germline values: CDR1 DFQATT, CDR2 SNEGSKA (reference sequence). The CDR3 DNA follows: TGCAGTGCGAGCCAAGGGCTTAACACTGAAGCTTTCTTT. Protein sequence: CSASQGLNTEAFF.

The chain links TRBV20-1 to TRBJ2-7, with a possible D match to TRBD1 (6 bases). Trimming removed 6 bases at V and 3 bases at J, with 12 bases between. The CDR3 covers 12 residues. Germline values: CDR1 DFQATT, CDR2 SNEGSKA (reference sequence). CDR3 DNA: TGCAGTGCCAGACAGGCGGACTACGAGCAGTACTTC. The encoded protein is CSARQADYEQYF.

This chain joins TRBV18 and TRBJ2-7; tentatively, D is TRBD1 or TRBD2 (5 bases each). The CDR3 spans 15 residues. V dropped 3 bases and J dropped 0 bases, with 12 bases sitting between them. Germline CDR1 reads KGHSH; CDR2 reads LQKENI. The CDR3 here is CASSPPGRVSYEQYF. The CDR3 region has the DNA TGTGCCAGCTCACCTCCGGGACGGGTCTCCTACGAGCAGTACTTC.

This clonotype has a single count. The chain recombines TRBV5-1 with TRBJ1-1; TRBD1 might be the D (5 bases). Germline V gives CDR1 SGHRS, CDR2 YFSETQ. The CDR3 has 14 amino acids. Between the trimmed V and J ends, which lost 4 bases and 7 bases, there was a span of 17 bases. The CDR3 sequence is CASSHNFVGGEAFF. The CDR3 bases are TGCGCCAGCAGCCACAATTTTGTCGGGGGTGAAGCTTTCTTT.

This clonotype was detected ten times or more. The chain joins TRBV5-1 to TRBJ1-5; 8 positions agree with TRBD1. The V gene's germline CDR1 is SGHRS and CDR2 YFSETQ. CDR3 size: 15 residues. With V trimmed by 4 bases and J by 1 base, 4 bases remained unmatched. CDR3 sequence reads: CASSPTGDSNQPQHF. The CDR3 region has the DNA TGCGCCAGCAGCCCGACAGGGGACAGCAATCAGCCCCAGCATTTT.

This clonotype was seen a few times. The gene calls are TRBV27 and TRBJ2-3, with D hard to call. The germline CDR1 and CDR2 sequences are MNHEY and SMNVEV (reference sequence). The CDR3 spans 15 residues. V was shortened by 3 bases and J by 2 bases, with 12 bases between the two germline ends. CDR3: CASSFWGPNTDTQYF. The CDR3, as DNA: TGTGCCAGCAGTTTTTGGGGTCCCAACACAGATACGCAGTATTTT.

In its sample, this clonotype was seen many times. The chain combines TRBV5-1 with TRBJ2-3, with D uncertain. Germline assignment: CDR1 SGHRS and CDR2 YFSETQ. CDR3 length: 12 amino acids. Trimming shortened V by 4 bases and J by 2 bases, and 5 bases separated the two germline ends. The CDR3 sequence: CASSIYTDTQYF. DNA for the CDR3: TGCGCCAGCAGCATATACACAGATACGCAGTATTTT. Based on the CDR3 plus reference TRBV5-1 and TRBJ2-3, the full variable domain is KAGVTQTPRYLIKTRGQQVTLSCSPISGHRSVSWYQQTPGQGLQFLFEYFSETQRNKGNFPGRFSGRQFSNSRSEMNVSTLELGDSALYLCASSIYTDTQYFGPGTRLTVL.

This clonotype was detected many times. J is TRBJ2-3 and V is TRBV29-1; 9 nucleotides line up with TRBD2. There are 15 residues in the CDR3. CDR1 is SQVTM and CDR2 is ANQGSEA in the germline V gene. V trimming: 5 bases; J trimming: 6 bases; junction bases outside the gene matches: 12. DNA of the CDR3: TGCAGCGTTCGGGATCAGTCTAGCGGGAAGGATACGCAGTATTTT. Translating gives CSVRDQSSGKDTQYF.

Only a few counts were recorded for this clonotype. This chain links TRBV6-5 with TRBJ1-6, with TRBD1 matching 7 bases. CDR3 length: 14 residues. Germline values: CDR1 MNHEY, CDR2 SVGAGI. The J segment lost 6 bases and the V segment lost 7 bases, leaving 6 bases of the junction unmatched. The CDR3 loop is CASNSGTVNSPLHF. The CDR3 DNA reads TGTGCCAGCAACTCCGGGACAGTTAATTCACCCCTCCACTTT.